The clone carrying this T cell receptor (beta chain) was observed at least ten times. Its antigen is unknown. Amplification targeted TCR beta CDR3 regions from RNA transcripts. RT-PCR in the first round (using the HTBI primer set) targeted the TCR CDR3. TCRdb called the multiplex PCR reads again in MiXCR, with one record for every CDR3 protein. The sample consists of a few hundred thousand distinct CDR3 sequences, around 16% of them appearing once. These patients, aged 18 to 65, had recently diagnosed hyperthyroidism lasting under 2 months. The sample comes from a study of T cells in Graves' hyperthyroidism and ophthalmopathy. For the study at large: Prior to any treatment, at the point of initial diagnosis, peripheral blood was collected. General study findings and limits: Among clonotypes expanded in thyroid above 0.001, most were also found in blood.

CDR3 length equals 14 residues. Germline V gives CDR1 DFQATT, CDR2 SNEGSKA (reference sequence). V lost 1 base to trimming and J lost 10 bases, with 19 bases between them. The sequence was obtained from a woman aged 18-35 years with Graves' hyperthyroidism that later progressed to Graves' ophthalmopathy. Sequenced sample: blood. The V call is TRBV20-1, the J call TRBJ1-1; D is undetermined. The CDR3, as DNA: TGCAGTGCTAGAGGTTCAACCGAAACCAATCGAGCTTTCTTT. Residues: CSARGSTETNRAFF.